The TCR beta chain described here comes from a study of radiotherapy plus CTLA-4 blockade in lung cancer (dated by TCRdb to the late 2010s). In terms of the full investigation: Among enrolled patients, 15% to 20% had an objective response and roughly 33% reached disease control.

Overall results and qualifications from the work: After treatment with radiotherapy and ipilimumab, TCR clones that originated in tumors expanded in peripheral blood. Increased serum interferon-beta after radiation, together with early dynamic changes in blood T cell clones, were reported to be the strongest predictors of response.

Turning to this clone: It has no known antigen specificity. The input lacks base qualities; no much larger clone sits a single base away.

The study tested focal radiation therapy combined with CTLA-4 blockade (ipilimumab) in patients with chemo-refractory metastatic non-small-cell lung cancer. The library was produced with the immunoSEQ multiplex PCR assay. Drawn from immuneACCESS, this table holds only the in-frame rearrangements with V and J called that TCRdb kept. Clones are partly lost; checked studies trace under half to an unresolved V gene and leave the rest unexplained. For this sample the table gives some 52,000 clones, of which more than 60% were detected only once. The ten largest make up 2.5% to 4% of the sample. Sequenced material: peripheral blood, taken from a patient treated with radiotherapy plus ipilimumab. The TCR comes from a human donor with non-small cell lung cancer who had a partial response to radiotherapy plus ipilimumab.

The nucleotides are TGTGCCAGCAGCTTAGGGCTCAATAGCAATCAGCCCCAGCATTTT. The translation is CASSLGLNSNQPQHF. The chain couples TRBV7-9 to TRBJ1-5; confidence is insufficient to name the D gene. Between the V and J ends, shortened by 1 base and 0 bases respectively, the junction contains 7 bases. Based on the germline V gene (reference sequence), the CDR1 and CDR2 sequences are SEHNR and FQNEAQ. Taken from cysteine to phenylalanine, the CDR3 has 15 residues. Of all the DNA, just the CDR3 is kept, 45 bases in frame from base 1. Where the CDR3 stops, the reference TRBV7-9 and TRBJ1-5 genes take over; the full variable domain is DTGVSQNPRHKITKRGQNVTFRCDPISEHNRLYWYRQTLGQGPEFLTYFQNEAQLEKSRLLSDRFSAERPKGSFSTLEIQRTEQGDSAMYLCASSLGLNSNQPQHFGDGTRLSIL.